Shown below are 30 T cell receptor beta chains from a single sample sequenced in a study of glioma-infiltrating T cells after dendritic cell vaccination. Here immunoSEQ multiplex PCR was the method, and the copy in TCRdb shows in-frame clones only, minus some. The table lists roughly 98,000 clones, 86% of them singletons. The input for sequencing was blood, taken before dendritic cell vaccination. These TCRs come from a human donor with glioblastoma.

V is TRBV6-1 and J is TRBJ2-5, with D hard to call. V lost 8 bases to trimming and J lost 2 bases, with 9 bases between them. Germline V gene lookup returns CDR1 MNHNS and CDR2 SASEGT. This CDR3 region has 12 residues. The DNA of the CDR3 is TGTGCCAGCGGCCGACTTCAAGAGACCCAGTACTTC. Translating it yields CASGRLQETQYF.

The chain recombines TRBV7-9 with TRBJ2-7; D is possibly TRBD1 (6 bases). The CDR3 extends over 15 amino acids. V was pared by 6 bases and J by 0 bases, with 15 bases between. Per the germline V gene, CDR1 is SEHNR and CDR2 is FQNEAQ (reference sequence). The CDR3 nucleotides are TGTGCCAGCAGGAGCCGGGACATCGGCTCCTACGAGCAGTACTTC. As protein: CASRSRDIGSYEQYF.

The chain couples TRBV5-6 to TRBJ2-5, with 7 nucleotides matching TRBD1. This CDR3 spans 14 amino acids. The J segment lost 7 bases and the V segment lost 3 bases, leaving 9 bases of the junction unmatched. Germline V gene data show CDR1 as SGHDT and CDR2 as YYEEEE. CDR3 DNA: TGTGCCAGCAGCTCCCGGGACAGCCTCGGGACCCAGTACTTC. It translates to CASSSRDSLGTQYF.

This chain uses TRBV29-1 with TRBJ1-2; 7 nucleotides agree with TRBD1. Trimming cost V 7 bases and J 0 bases; bases outside gene matches: 5. The germline CDR1 and CDR2 sequences are SQVTM and ANQGSEA. The CDR3 totals 13 residues. The CDR3: CSEGTVANYGYTF. CDR3 DNA: TGCAGCGAAGGGACAGTTGCTAACTATGGCTACACCTTC.

This clone appeared a single time. V usage is TRBV7-2 and J usage is TRBJ1-1, with D possibly TRBD1 on 5 matching bases. The CDR3 is 14 amino acids. V lost 5 bases and J 8 bases, leaving 18 bases between the germline ends. Germline lookup yields CDR1 SGHTA and CDR2 FQGNSA. The CDR3 sequence: CASSPTGGIAEAFF. CDR3 sequence (DNA): TGTGCCAGCAGCCCCACGGGGGGGATAGCGGAAGCTTTCTTT.

This rearrangement joins TRBV5-1 to TRBJ2-3; D is perhaps TRBD2 (5 bases). CDR3 length: 16 amino acids. V gave up 0 bases and J gave up 0 bases, with 11 bases separating them. CDR1 is SGHRS and CDR2 is YFSETQ in the germline V gene. For the CDR3, the DNA is TGCGCCAGCAGCTTGGCCCCGGGGATTAGCACAGATACGCAGTATTTT. It translates to CASSLAPGISTDTQYF.

V gene TRBV7-9 combines with J gene TRBJ1-1, with a tentative D call TRBD1 (6 bases). Germline CDR1 is SEHNR and CDR2 is FQNEAQ (reference sequence). V dropped 5 bases and J dropped 3 bases, with 10 bases sitting between them. This CDR3 region has 13 residues. For the CDR3, the DNA is TGTGCCAGCAGCCCGCCAGGGGACACTGAAGCTTTCTTT. Its translation is CASSPPGDTEAFF.

J is TRBJ1-2 and V is TRBV18; 8 bases map to TRBD1. The CDR3 covers 14 residues. After removal of 3 bases from V and 7 bases from J, the junction contained 7 bases not matched to a gene. Germline values: CDR1 KGHSH, CDR2 LQKENI. The chain's CDR3 is CASSPLGQDFGYTF. CDR3 DNA sequence: TGTGCCAGCTCACCGTTGGGACAGGACTTTGGCTACACCTTC. Using reference TRBV18 and TRBJ1-2 for the parts outside the CDR3, the full variable domain is NAGVMQNPRHLVRRRGQEARLRCSPMKGHSHVYWYRQLPEEGLKFMVYLQKENIIDESGMPKERFSAEFPKEGPSILRIQQVVRGDSAAYFCASSPLGQDFGYTFGSGTRLTVV.

This chain connects TRBV4-2 to TRBJ1-4; a weak D match, TRBD1 (6 bases). Looked up from germline, CDR1 is LGHNA and CDR2 is YNFKEQ. The CDR3 runs to 19 residues. V lost 4 bases and J lost 0, with 21 bases in between. The CDR3 loop reads CASSLRPGTRDATNEKLFF. Here the CDR3 DNA reads TGTGCCAGCAGCCTTCGACCCGGGACACGGGATGCAACTAATGAAAAACTGTTTTTT.

The gene calls are TRBV4-1 and TRBJ2-5, with 10 bases aligning to TRBD1. V was pared by 1 base and J by 3 bases, with 2 bases of the junction left unmatched. The CDR3 has 15 amino acids. Germline CDR1 and CDR2: MGHRA and YSYEKL. The CDR3 protein is CASSQGTGGKETQYF. The CDR3 bases are TGCGCCAGCAGCCAAGGGACAGGGGGTAAAGAGACCCAGTACTTC.

The chain uses TRBV10-2 and TRBJ1-1, with D uncertain. CDR1 and CDR2 (germline): WSHSY, SAAADI. Trimming left V 6 bases short and J 1 base short, with 9 bases between. CDR3 length: 13 residues. The CDR3 DNA reads as TGCGCCAGCAGGAGGGAGGGGAACACTGAAGCTTTCTTT. As protein: CASRREGNTEAFF.

The chain has TRBV5-1 and TRBJ1-1; D call uncertain. Germline lookup yields CDR1 SGHRS and CDR2 YFSETQ. CDR3 length: 15 residues. The V end was cut by 2 bases, the J end by 1 base, with 12 bases between. As DNA, the CDR3 is TGCGCCAGCAGCTTTTATGGGCAGCAGAACACTGAAGCTTTCTTT. This sequence encodes CASSFYGQQNTEAFF.

The chain recombines TRBV14 with TRBJ2-2, with D unclear. Per the germline V gene, CDR1 is SGHDN and CDR2 is FVKESK. V lost 4 bases and J lost 1, with 4 bases in between. This CDR3 is 13 amino acids long. The chain's CDR3 is CASSRLNTGELFF. DNA of the CDR3: TGTGCCAGCAGCCGGCTGAACACCGGGGAGCTGTTTTTT. Based on the CDR3 plus reference TRBV14 and TRBJ2-2, the full variable domain is EAGVTQFPSHSVIEKGQTVTLRCDPISGHDNLYWYRRVMGKEIKFLLHFVKESKQDESGMPNNRFLAERTGGTYSTLKVQPAELEDSGVYFCASSRLNTGELFFGEGSRLTVL.

The CDR3 spells CASSVELGTSGRLIYNEQFF. The CDR3 DNA reads TGTGCCAGCAGCGTAGAACTGGGGACTAGCGGGAGACTTATTTACAATGAGCAGTTCTTC. This chain joins TRBV9 and TRBJ2-1, with 14 bases fitting TRBD2. The V and J ends lost 0 bases and 4 bases, in that order; junction bases with no gene match: 12. CDR3 length: 20 residues. CDR1 SGDLS and CDR2 YYNGEE come from the germline V gene.

As DNA, the CDR3 is TGCAGTGCCAGACACTACACTGAAGCTTTCTTT. Translation: CSARHYTEAFF. The chain is built from TRBV20-1 and TRBJ1-1; D not certain. The ends were cut back, 6 bases at V and 3 bases at J, with 8 bases in the middle. In germline, CDR1 is DFQATT, CDR2 SNEGSKA (reference sequence). The CDR3 is made up of 11 amino acids.

The genes are TRBV5-1 and TRBJ2-7; TRBD1 matches 8 bases. CDR1 and CDR2 (germline): SGHRS, YFSETQ. Losses at the gene ends were 5 bases for V and 4 bases for J; bases not matched to a gene: 11. The CDR3 spans 15 residues. CDR3 in DNA: TGCGCCAGCAGTTCTCGGACAGGGTTTTCGTACGAGCAGTACTTC. Its protein is CASSSRTGFSYEQYF. The full variable domain, in which reference TRBV5-1 and TRBJ2-7 provide the parts outside the CDR3, is KAGVTQTPRYLIKTRGQQVTLSCSPISGHRSVSWYQQTPGQGLQFLFEYFSETQRNKGNFPGRFSGRQFSNSRSEMNVSTLELGDSALYLCASSSRTGFSYEQYFGPGTRLTVT.

The rearrangement links TRBV4-2 to TRBJ2-7, with D tentatively TRBD1 (5 bases). Germline V CDR1 and CDR2: LGHNA, YNFKEQ. The CDR3 contains 15 residues. The V end was cut by 0 bases, the J end by 5 bases, with 14 bases between. In nucleotides, the CDR3 is TGTGCCAGCAGCCAAGACAACCAGGGTTTCGACGAGCAGTACTTC. It encodes CASSQDNQGFDEQYF.

V and J are TRBV28 and TRBJ1-4; D possibly corresponds to TRBD1 (6 bases). Trimming cost V 3 bases and J 6 bases, with 14 bases left between them. Germline V gene lookup returns CDR1 MDHEN and CDR2 SYDVKM. CDR3 length: 15 residues. The CDR3 spells CASSFPGQRHEKLFF. As DNA, the CDR3 is TGTGCCAGCAGTTTCCCCGGACAGCGACATGAAAAACTGTTTTTT.

Regarding this clone: Germline is not matched at one junction end, which may reflect a read error. The V call is TRBV6-5, the J call TRBJ2-5; 8 positions match TRBD1. The CDR3 has 15 residues. CDR1 MNHEY and CDR2 SVGAGI come from the germline V gene. DNA of the CDR3: TGTGCCAGCAGTGACTCCGGGACAGGCAGGAAGACCCAGTACTTC. It translates to CASSDSGTGRKTQYF.

This rearrangement joins TRBV2 to TRBJ1-5, with TRBD1 matching 10 bases. The CDR3 extends over 15 amino acids. Germline V gene sequence: CDR1 SNHLY, CDR2 FYNNEI. The J segment lost 4 bases and the V segment lost 6 bases, leaving 6 bases of the junction unmatched. The DNA of the CDR3 is TGTGCCAGCAGGAAGGGGGACAGGGGTAATCAGCCCCAGCATTTT. It codes for CASRKGDRGNQPQHF.

V and J are TRBV5-4 and TRBJ2-7; the D gene is possibly TRBD1 (5 bases). V lost 4 bases and J lost 2, with 16 bases in between. CDR1 is SGHNT and CDR2 is YYREEE in the germline V gene (reference sequence). The CDR3 sequence is 15 residues long. In nucleotides, the CDR3 is TGTGCCAGCAGCCAGGGTGTGATTGGGACCTACGAGCAGTACTTC. Translating gives CASSQGVIGTYEQYF.

The chain carries TRBV7-2 and TRBJ2-7; D remains ambiguous. V lost 2 bases, J lost 3 bases, and 8 bases lay in between. This CDR3 contains 13 residues. CDR1 is SGHTA and CDR2 is FQGNSA in the germline V gene. CDR3 region: CASSLNRNYEQYF. Here the CDR3 DNA reads TGTGCCAGCAGCTTAAACAGAAACTACGAGCAGTACTTC.

The chain carries TRBV7-3 and TRBJ2-5, with 7 bases identical to TRBD2. The germline gives CDR1 SGHTA, CDR2 FQGTGA. The CDR3 is 13 residues long. After removal of 4 bases from V and 2 bases from J, the junction contained 1 base not matched to a gene. CDR3 nucleotide sequence: TGTGCCAGCAGCTCGGGACTACAAGAGACCCAGTACTTC. This translates into CASSSGLQETQYF.

The V and J genes are TRBV7-2 and TRBJ1-3; 8 bases map to TRBD1. Trimming cost V 5 bases and J 8 bases; bases outside gene matches: 5. The CDR3 runs to 13 residues. CDR1 is SGHTA and CDR2 is FQGNSA in the germline V gene. For the CDR3, the DNA is TGTGCCAGCAGCCCACAGGGGGTGGACACCATATATTTT. It codes for CASSPQGVDTIYF.

The V gene is TRBV6-1, the J gene TRBJ2-4; TRBD1 agrees at 8 bases. There are 14 residues in the CDR3. The V gene's germline CDR1 is MNHNS and CDR2 SASEGT. Trimming removed 3 bases from V and 9 bases from J; junction bases left unmatched: 7. The CDR3 nucleotides are TGTGCCAGCAGTGAGGTGAGGACAGGGACCATTCAGTACTTC. It codes for CASSEVRTGTIQYF.

The chain combines TRBV7-2 with TRBJ2-7; 10 positions agree with TRBD2. CDR3 length: 16 residues. The V segment lost 1 base and the J segment 6 bases; nucleotides outside the gene matches: 9. Germline V gene data show CDR1 as SGHTA and CDR2 as FQGNSA. The CDR3 DNA follows: TGTGCCAGCAGCTTAGGCAGCGGGGGGGCCGGCTTCGAGCAGTACTTC. Its translation is CASSLGSGGAGFEQYF.

V gene TRBV18 combines with J gene TRBJ1-1; D possibly corresponds to TRBD1 (5 bases). V was clipped by 2 bases and J by 11 bases, with 12 bases between them. The CDR3 spans 12 residues. CDR1 and CDR2 (germline): KGHSH, LQKENI. CDR3 residues: CASSPLGVEAFF. The CDR3, as DNA: TGTGCCAGCTCACCATTAGGGGTGGAGGCTTTCTTT.

V usage is TRBV7-8 and J usage is TRBJ1-2; no definite D call. The CDR3 is 13 amino acids. Germline V gene lookup returns CDR1 SGHVS and CDR2 FQNEAQ. V lost 5 bases and J lost 4, with 11 bases in between. The CDR3 is CASSPGVSYGYTF. In DNA form, the CDR3 reads TGTGCCAGCAGCCCCGGAGTGAGCTATGGCTACACCTTC.

V gene TRBV2 combines with J gene TRBJ2-6; a possible D gene is TRBD1 (5 bases). Germline CDR1 and CDR2: SNHLY and FYNNEI. V lost 5 bases and J lost 2, with 10 bases in between. The CDR3 has 15 amino acids. The CDR3 DNA follows: TGTGCCAGCAGTCACAGGTTCGCTGGGGCCAACGTCCTGACTTTC. Translation: CASSHRFAGANVLTF.

This sequence joins TRBV19 and TRBJ2-7; maybe TRBD2 (5 bases). The CDR3 totals 18 residues. CDR1 and CDR2 (germline): LNHDA, SQIVND (reference sequence). V was cut by 7 bases and J by 3 bases, with 28 bases left in between. The CDR3 DNA reads as TGTGCCAGTACTCACCTAGGAGGATTCGGTCGTTTTTGCTACGAGCAGTACTTC. It specifies CASTHLGGFGRFCYEQYF.